The next 23 T cell receptor beta chains were all read from a single sample in a study of cytomegalovirus exposure and HLA in healthy donors. Primers for the PCR totalled 60 Vbeta and 13 Jbeta. TCRdb's copy holds only in-frame clones and misses some; the assay was immunoSEQ multiplex PCR. The sample has some 190,000 clones; over 65% are singletons. Source material: PBMCs. The receptor set was obtained from a man aged 18-30 years in good health and CMV-seronegative.

This chain uses TRBV11-2 with TRBJ2-7; weak D call: TRBD1 (6 bases). Between the trimmed V and J ends, which lost 3 bases and 3 bases, there was a span of 15 bases. Per germline, CDR1 SGHAT and CDR2 FQNNGV. The CDR3 extends over 15 amino acids. This CDR3 reads CASSFNRVTGYEQYF. CDR3 nucleotides: TGTGCCAGCAGCTTTAACAGGGTAACGGGCTACGAGCAGTACTTC. The full variable domain, rest sourced from reference TRBV11-2 and TRBJ2-7, is EAGVAQSPRYKIIEKRQSVAFWCNPISGHATLYWYQQILGQGPKLLIQFQNNGVVDDSQLPKDRFSAERLKGVDSTLKIQPAKLEDSAVYLCASSFNRVTGYEQYFGPGTRLTVT.

This sequence joins TRBV5-1 and TRBJ2-3; 7 bases are a match to TRBD2. V was clipped by 4 bases and J by 5 bases; unmatched bases: 13. Germline V gives CDR1 SGHRS, CDR2 YFSETQ. This CDR3 region has 16 residues. The DNA for the CDR3 is TGCGCCAGCAGCCCTTGGGGGGAGGGCCCGGGAGATACGCAGTATTTT. This sequence encodes CASSPWGEGPGDTQYF.

This clone was recorded only once. V and J are TRBV19 and TRBJ1-3; D is unresolved. Trimming removed 6 bases at V and 4 bases at J, with 7 bases between. CDR3 length: 12 amino acids. CDR1 is LNHDA and CDR2 is SQIVND in the germline V gene (reference sequence). In nucleotides, the CDR3 is TGTGCCAGTAGCCTAGGAGGAAACACCATATATTTT. This encodes CASSLGGNTIYF.

The chain joins TRBV5-8 to TRBJ2-3; 10 bases fit TRBD1. Germline V CDR1 and CDR2: SGHTS, YDEGEE. J lost 2 bases, V lost 0 bases, and 9 bases had no gene match. This CDR3 contains 18 residues. The CDR3 spells CASSLAPRGQGFTDTQYF. For the CDR3, the DNA is TGTGCCAGCAGCTTGGCCCCCAGGGGACAGGGGTTCACAGATACGCAGTATTTT.

This clone showed up just once. This chain uses TRBV19 with TRBJ1-6, with D perhaps matching TRBD1 (6 bases). CDR1 is LNHDA, CDR2 SQIVND, per germline (reference sequence). Trimming removed 6 bases from V and 7 bases from J, with 19 bases in between. The CDR3 is made up of 16 amino acids. CDR3 bases: TGTGCCAGTAGGGGAGACAGGTTCGGTTCCAATTCACCCCTCCACTTT. As protein: CASRGDRFGSNSPLHF.

The CDR3 coding sequence is TGTGCCAGCAGCTTGAACAGGGCGGCTGAAGCTTTCTTT. This translates into CASSLNRAAEAFF. The V gene is TRBV5-8, the J gene TRBJ1-1; weak D call: TRBD1 (6 bases). With 1 base removed from V and 6 bases from J, the gap between germline ends came to 10 bases. CDR3 length: 13 residues. CDR1 is SGHTS, CDR2 YDEGEE, per germline.

As regards this clone: A read error may produce the germline difference seen at one junction end. The chain recombines TRBV7-9 with TRBJ2-3; 9 nucleotides agree with TRBD1. The CDR3 has 16 amino acids. Germline V gives CDR1 SEHNR, CDR2 FQNEAQ (reference sequence). The CDR3 loop is CATSLLRQGGTDTQYF. The CDR3 DNA reads TGTGCCACCAGCTTATTACGACAGGGGGGCACAGATACGCAGTATTTT.

This chain joins TRBV30 and TRBJ1-5, with D possibly TRBD1 on 5 matching bases. CDR3 length: 13 amino acids. The germline gives CDR1 GTSNPN, CDR2 SVGIG (reference sequence). V was shortened by 1 base and J by 2 bases, with 6 bases between the two germline ends. This chain's CDR3 is CAWSGRGNQPQHF. The DNA of the CDR3 is TGTGCCTGGAGTGGCAGGGGCAATCAGCCCCAGCATTTT. Using reference TRBV30 and TRBJ1-5 for the parts outside the CDR3, the full variable domain is SQTIHQWPATLVQPVGSPLSLECTVEGTSNPNLYWYRQAAGRGLQLLFYSVGIGQISSEVPQNLSASRPQDRQFILSSKKLLLSDSGFYLCAWSGRGNQPQHFGDGTRLSIL.

There are a few counts of this clone. The chain employs TRBV28 and TRBJ1-5, with D perhaps matching TRBD1 (6 bases). CDR3 size: 15 residues. With 6 bases removed from V and 0 bases from J, the gap between germline ends came to 12 bases. Germline V gene lookup returns CDR1 MDHEN and CDR2 SYDVKM. The CDR3 DNA follows: TGTGCCAGCAGAACGACAGGAGTTAGCAATCAGCCCCAGCATTTT. It translates to CASRTTGVSNQPQHF.

The genes are TRBV19 and TRBJ1-4; D is possibly TRBD1 (6 bases). The CDR3 length is 15 residues. Trimming shortened V by 1 base and J by 8 bases, and 14 bases separated the two germline ends. Germline-derived CDR1 and CDR2 are LNHDA and SQIVND (reference sequence). CDR3 residues: CASSIVLTGREKLFF. The CDR3 DNA reads TGTGCCAGTAGTATAGTTCTGACAGGTCGGGAAAAACTGTTTTTT.

The genes are TRBV7-9 and TRBJ2-3; 16 nucleotides agree with TRBD2. CDR3 length: 17 residues. With 5 bases clipped from V and 4 bases from J, the junction kept 6 bases outside the gene matches. The germline V gene encodes CDR1 SEHNR and CDR2 FQNEAQ (reference sequence). The CDR3 DNA reads as TGTGCCAGCAGCGCCGGGACTAGCGGGAGGGCTTCAGATACGCAGTATTTT. Translating it yields CASSAGTSGRASDTQYF.

This rearrangement joins TRBV30 to TRBJ1-5; D remains unclear. The V and J ends lost 1 base and 5 bases respectively, with 15 bases between them. CDR1 is GTSNPN, CDR2 SVGIG, per germline (reference sequence). This CDR3 has 15 amino acids. The CDR3 is CAWSGGQVADQPQHF. CDR3 DNA: TGTGCCTGGAGTGGAGGTCAGGTAGCGGATCAGCCCCAGCATTTT.

The rearrangement uses TRBV2 and TRBJ2-7; perhaps TRBD2 as D (6 bases). This CDR3 region has 12 residues. V was clipped by 7 bases and J by 1 base, with 8 bases between them. CDR1 is SNHLY, CDR2 FYNNEI, per germline. CDR3 loop: CASMEGSYEQYF. In DNA form, the CDR3 reads TGTGCCAGCATGGAGGGATCCTACGAGCAGTACTTC.

In this sample, this clone turned up a few times. The chain has TRBV5-1 and TRBJ2-7; no clear D gene. CDR1 is SGHRS and CDR2 is YFSETQ in the germline V gene. V was clipped by 1 base and J by 6 bases, with 20 bases between them. The length of the CDR3 is 16 residues. In nucleotides, the CDR3 is TGCGCCAGCAGCTTGTTGTCCCGCGGAACGGGTGGCGAGCAGTACTTC. Protein product: CASSLLSRGTGGEQYF. Supplemented by reference TRBV5-1 and TRBJ2-7, the full variable domain reads KAGVTQTPRYLIKTRGQQVTLSCSPISGHRSVSWYQQTPGQGLQFLFEYFSETQRNKGNFPGRFSGRQFSNSRSEMNVSTLELGDSALYLCASSLLSRGTGGEQYFGPGTRLTVT.

This clone was counted only a few times. This chain's CDR3 is CAWLGTGANSPLHF. CDR3 DNA sequence: TGTGCCTGGCTCGGGACTGGAGCTAATTCACCCCTCCACTTT. The V and J genes are TRBV30 and TRBJ1-6; weak D call: TRBD1 (5 bases). The CDR3 has 14 amino acids. Germline V gives CDR1 GTSNPN, CDR2 SVGIG (reference sequence). V was clipped by 5 bases and J by 6 bases, with 14 bases between them.

The J gene is TRBJ2-7, the V gene TRBV15; D is ambiguous. The CDR3 is 14 residues long. Trimming took off 5 bases at V and 0 bases at J, with 11 bases between the two ends. From germline, CDR1 is LNHNV and CDR2 YYDKDF (reference sequence). The CDR3 reads CATSDTRLSYEQYF. Written as DNA, the CDR3 is TGTGCCACCAGCGATACAAGACTCTCCTACGAGCAGTACTTC.

This clone has a handful of counts. The chain joins TRBV28 to TRBJ2-7; TRBD2 might be the D (5 bases). Germline-derived CDR1 and CDR2 are MDHEN and SYDVKM. The CDR3 extends over 13 amino acids. V was pared by 1 base and J by 4 bases, with 8 bases between. The CDR3 spells CASSLYGEYEQYF. In DNA form, the CDR3 reads TGTGCCAGCAGTTTATATGGGGAGTACGAGCAGTACTTC. Filled out from reference TRBV28 and TRBJ2-7, the complete variable domain reads DVKVTQSSRYLVKRTGEKVFLECVQDMDHENMFWYRQDPGLGLRLIYFSYDVKMKEKGDIPEGYSVSREKKERFSLILESASTNQTSMYLCASSLYGEYEQYFGPGTRLTVT.

The chain links TRBV5-4 to TRBJ2-7; TRBD2 might be the D (5 bases). Trimming removed 0 bases from V and 4 bases from J, with 11 bases in between. The CDR3 is 14 amino acids. Per germline, CDR1 SGHNT and CDR2 YYREEE (reference sequence). DNA of the CDR3: TGTGCCAGCAGCTTGGCCGACGGGGAGTACGAGCAGTACTTC. Protein: CASSLADGEYEQYF.

This CDR3 is CASSEIDRGLDTQYF. Written as DNA, the CDR3 is TGTGCCAGTAGTGAAATAGACAGGGGTCTGGATACGCAGTATTTT. J is TRBJ2-3 and V is TRBV19, with TRBD1 matching 8 bases. Germline V gene data show CDR1 as LNHDA and CDR2 as SQIVND (reference sequence). This CDR3 contains 15 residues. The ends lost 5 bases at V and 6 bases at J; junction bases unmatched: 10. Drawing the rest from reference TRBV19 and TRBJ2-3, the complete variable domain is DGGITQSPKYLFRKEGQNVTLSCEQNLNHDAMYWYRQDPGQGLRLIYYSQIVNDFQKGDIAEGYSVSREKKESFPLTVTSAQKNPTAFYLCASSEIDRGLDTQYFGPGTRLTVL.

The chain combines TRBV7-2 with TRBJ1-5, with TRBD1 matching 8 bases. The CDR3 length is 15 residues. Losses at the gene ends were 5 bases for V and 5 bases for J; bases not matched to a gene: 8. Per the germline V gene, CDR1 is SGHTA and CDR2 is FQGNSA. The CDR3 is CASSPTGTGHQPQHF. CDR3 bases: TGTGCCAGCAGCCCAACCGGGACAGGCCATCAGCCCCAGCATTTT. The full variable domain, completed using reference TRBV7-2 and TRBJ1-5, is GAGVSQSPSNKVTEKGKDVELRCDPISGHTALYWYRQSLGQGLEFLIYFQGNSAPDKSGLPSDRFSAERTGGSVSTLTIQRTQQEDSAVYLCASSPTGTGHQPQHFGDGTRLSIL.

The CDR3 here is CASRGGPNEQFF. Here the CDR3 DNA reads TGTGCCAGCAGGGGGGGGCCCAATGAGCAGTTCTTC. This rearrangement joins TRBV28 to TRBJ2-1, with a weak D call TRBD2 (7 bases). V lost 6 bases and J 6 bases, leaving 9 bases between the germline ends. CDR1 is MDHEN and CDR2 is SYDVKM in the germline V gene. This CDR3 spans 12 amino acids.

In its sample, this clone was seen once. The chain recombines TRBV28 with TRBJ2-5; 11 bases map to TRBD2. Looked up from germline, CDR1 is MDHEN and CDR2 is SYDVKM. Trimming removed 4 bases from V and 5 bases from J; junction bases left unmatched: 15. This CDR3 has 18 residues. The CDR3 is CASSSWVAGGPSLETQYF. CDR3 in DNA: TGTGCCAGCAGTTCCTGGGTAGCGGGAGGGCCCTCTTTGGAGACCCAGTACTTC.

The chain combines TRBV10-3 with TRBJ1-1; TRBD1 matches at 11 bases. Germline loops: CDR1 ENHRY, CDR2 SYGVKD. Unmatched junction bases numbered 5, after V lost 6 bases and J lost 5 bases. This CDR3 has 14 amino acids. Here the CDR3 reads CAIRSGQGGTEAFF. CDR3 sequence (DNA): TGTGCCATCAGGTCGGGACAGGGGGGAACTGAAGCTTTCTTT.